This entry features one T cell receptor beta chain sequence. This clone was seen just once. It lacks a known antigen. Base qualities are not recorded, but no much larger clone differs from it by a single base. The germline ends are 21 bases apart after V is trimmed by 1 base and J by 3 bases. Looking up the germline V gene yields CDR1 SGHVS and CDR2 FNYEAQ. The CDR3, from cysteine to phenylalanine, totals 18 residues. CDR3 DNA only is kept here, 54 bases in frame from base 1. The library relied on the immunoSEQ multiplex PCR assay. In TCRdb, the immuneACCESS table is reduced to in-frame sequences with V and J assigned. These tables do not hold every clone; where another copy was compared, an unresolved V gene accounts for under half, and the others remain unexplained. In this sample the table shows 700,000 or so clones, approximately 85% of which occur a single time. In total, the top ten clones hold roughly 0.01% of the sample.

This sample was taken from a study of shared T cell receptors in the human thymus (dated by TCRdb to the early 2020s). Regarding the complete study: The study investigated the way shared, self-reactive T-cell receptor alpha chains are produced in the human thymus.

These data are also associated with another study on human thymus T cells. In that second paper, the authors write: Immunologically healthy infants undergoing open corrective cardiac surgery for congenital heart defects in Finland were used as donors. The thymus tissue came from surgical resects taken out during corrective cardiac surgery. Both the thymic and the peripheral blood repertoires appeared to show biased V and J gene segment usage. The related research found that thymic TCR repertoires overlapped highly between unrelated individuals. The study described the TCR alpha and beta repertoires in under ten infant thymus samples and four matching peripheral blood samples. Donor ages ranging from about 6 to 250 days were recorded, and over 5 male and a couple of female infants were included in the cohort. Thymocytes were mechanically released from the tissue and were stored as pellets of roughly 10-32 million cells at -70 degrees C. A QIAsymphony instrument was used to extract genomic DNA from frozen cell pellets. The immunoSEQ multiplex PCR assay was used to amplify the TCRB and TCRAD loci from a standardized quantity of quality-controlled genomic DNA. The amplicons spanned the V(D)J region and were long enough to cover the CDR3 and allow V and J genes to be identified. The amplicons were sequenced on an Illumina platform via the commercial immunoSEQ service. Primer bias and sequencing errors were corrected as previously described, and TCRAD and TCRB were defined on the basis of the IMGT database. immunoSEQ Analyzer 3.0 and VDJTools were used for repertoire analysis, which covered basic statistics, V/J segment usage, diversity estimates, rarefaction and pairwise overlap. To estimate diversity, the Chao1, ChaoE, Efron-Thisted, Shannon and inverse Simpson indices were applied, and diversity was also estimated on datasets down-sampled to the smallest sample. Repertoire overlap was assessed by strict matching of CDR3 nucleotide sequence, V gene and J gene, and clustering was done by Jaccard-based multidimensional scaling. On average, approximately 800,000 unique TCRB clonotypes were obtained from thymus samples, compared with roughly 89,000 from blood samples.

The source of this sequence is a girl under three years old with a congenital heart defect. Donor details come from another sample of the same person, matched by shared clones. The sequence links TRBV7-6 to TRBJ2-5; TRBD2 is perhaps the D gene, given 6 matching bases. The sequenced sample consisted of thymocytes. The CDR3 region has the sequence CASSLGGRGMVVEETQYF. The DNA reads TGTGCCAGCAGCTTAGGGGGACGGGGGATGGTAGTGGAAGAGACCCAGTACTTC.